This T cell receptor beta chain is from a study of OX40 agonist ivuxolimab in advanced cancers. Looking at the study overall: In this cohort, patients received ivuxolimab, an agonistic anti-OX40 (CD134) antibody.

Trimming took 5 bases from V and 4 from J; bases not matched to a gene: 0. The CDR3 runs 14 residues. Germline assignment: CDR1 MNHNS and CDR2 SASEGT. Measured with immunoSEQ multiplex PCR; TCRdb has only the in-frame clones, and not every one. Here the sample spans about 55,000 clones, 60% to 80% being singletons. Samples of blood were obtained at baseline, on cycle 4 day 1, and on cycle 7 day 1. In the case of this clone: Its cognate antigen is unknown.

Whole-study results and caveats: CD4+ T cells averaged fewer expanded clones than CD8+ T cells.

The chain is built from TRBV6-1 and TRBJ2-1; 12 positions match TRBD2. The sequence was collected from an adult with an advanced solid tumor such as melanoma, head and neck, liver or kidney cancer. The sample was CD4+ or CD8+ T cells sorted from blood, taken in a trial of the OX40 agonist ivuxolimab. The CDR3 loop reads CASSTSGRYNEQFF. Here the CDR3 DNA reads TGTGCCAGCAGTACTAGCGGGAGGTACAATGAGCAGTTCTTC.